This T cell receptor beta chain originates from a study of T cells in Graves' hyperthyroidism and ophthalmopathy. In the ophthalmopathy cohort, Clinical Activity Score was at least 3, NOSPECS grade at least 4, and duration under 3 months. Germline trimming cut 1 base from V and 7 bases from J; bases unmatched to any gene: 15. CDR1 is MNHEY, CDR2 SVGAGI, per germline. This CDR3 comprises 19 residues. TCR beta CDR3 region amplification was performed from RNA transcripts. A first-round RT-PCR of the TCR CDR3 used the HTBI primer set. Via MiXCR, TCRdb re-called the multiplex PCR reads, giving one row per CDR3 protein. The profile shows under 600,000 distinct CDR3 sequences, around 16% of them singletons.

Source material: blood. The source is a woman between 40 and 55 years old with Graves' ophthalmopathy. The chain links TRBV6-5 to TRBJ2-3; 12 bases align to TRBD2. The CDR3 DNA follows: TGTGCCAGCAGTTACTACCCGACTAGCGGGGGCGCAGGCGGGAATACGCAGTATTTT. It is translated as CASSYYPTSGGAGGNTQYF.